This TCR beta chain was retrieved from a study of cytomegalovirus exposure and HLA in healthy donors. The donors were part of the validation cohort, which consisted of about 130 subjects and was separate from the first cohort of several hundred subjects. Assay used: immunoSEQ multiplex PCR; TCRdb lists only in-frame clones, some missing. This sample carries 150,000 to 200,000 clones, about 82% of them seen once, and the ten largest clones take around 2.4%. The CDR3 has 16 amino acids. V was pared by 2 bases and J by 5 bases, with 7 bases of the junction left unmatched. From germline, CDR1 is SEHNR and CDR2 FQNEAQ (reference sequence). Concerning this clone itself: Its antigen is unidentified.

Study-level results: Rare TCR sequences predominated, though certain public TCRs were found in many donors. The classifier reportedly diagnosed cytomegalovirus status with high sensitivity and specificity.

The chain couples TRBV7-9 to TRBJ2-1, with TRBD2 matching 9 bases. This clonotype was obtained from a man aged 30 to 39 in good health and CMV-seropositive. The sample taken for sequencing was PBMCs. CDR3 residues: CASSLKGLATHNEQFF. The CDR3 DNA reads TGTGCCAGCAGCTTAAAGGGACTAGCAACCCACAATGAGCAGTTCTTC.